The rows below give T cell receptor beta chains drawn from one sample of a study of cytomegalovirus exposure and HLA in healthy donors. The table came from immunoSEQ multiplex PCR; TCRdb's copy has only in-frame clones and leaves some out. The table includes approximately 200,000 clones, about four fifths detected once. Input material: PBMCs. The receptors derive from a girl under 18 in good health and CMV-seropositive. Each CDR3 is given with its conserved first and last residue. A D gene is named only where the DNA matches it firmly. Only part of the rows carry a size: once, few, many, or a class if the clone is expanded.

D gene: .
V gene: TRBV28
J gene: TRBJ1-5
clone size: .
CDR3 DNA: TGTGCCAGCAGTTCCCTAACGGGATCGATGGGTGGCAATCAGCCCCAGCATTTT
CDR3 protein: CASSSLTGSMGGNQPQHF

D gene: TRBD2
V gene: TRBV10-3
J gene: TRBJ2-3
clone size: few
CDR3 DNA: TGTGCCATCAGTGACCCGCCCACAGGCGCGGGGGGAGGGACGCAGTATTTT
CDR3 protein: CAISDPPTGAGGGTQYF

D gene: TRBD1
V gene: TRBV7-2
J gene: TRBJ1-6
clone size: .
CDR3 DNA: TGTGCCAGCAGCTTATCCCACCGGGACAGCGACTATAATTCACCCCTCCACTTT
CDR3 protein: CASSLSHRDSDYNSPLHF

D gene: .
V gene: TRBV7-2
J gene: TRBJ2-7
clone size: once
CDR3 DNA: TGTGCCAGCAGCTTAGAAGCGGATCCTTACGAGCAGTACTTC
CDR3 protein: CASSLEADPYEQYF

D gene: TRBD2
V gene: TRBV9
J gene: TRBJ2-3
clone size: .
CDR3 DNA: TGTGCCAGCAGTGATATAGCGGGGACAGATACGCAGTATTTT
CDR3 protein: CASSDIAGTDTQYF

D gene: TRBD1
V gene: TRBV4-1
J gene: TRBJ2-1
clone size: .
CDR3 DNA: TGCGCCAGCAGCGAAGAGGACAGGGCGCTCGATGAGCAGTTCTTC
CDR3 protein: CASSEEDRALDEQFF

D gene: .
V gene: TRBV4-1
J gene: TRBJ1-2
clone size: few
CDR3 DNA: TGCGCCAGCAGCCAATCGGGTGGCTACACCTTC
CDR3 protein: CASSQSGGYTF

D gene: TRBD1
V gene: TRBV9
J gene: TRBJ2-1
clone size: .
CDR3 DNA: TGTGCCAGCAGCGGAGGACAGGGGGTAAATGAGCAGTTCTTC
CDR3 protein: CASSGGQGVNEQFF

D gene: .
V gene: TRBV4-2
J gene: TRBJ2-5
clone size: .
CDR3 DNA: TGTGCCAGCAGCCAAGACGAGGGGGGGTCCTTTCAAGAGACCCAGTACTTC
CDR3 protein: CASSQDEGGSFQETQYF

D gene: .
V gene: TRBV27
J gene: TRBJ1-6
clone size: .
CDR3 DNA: TGTGCCAGCAGGACAGGTATAGAATCACCCCTCCACTTT
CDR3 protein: CASRTGIESPLHF

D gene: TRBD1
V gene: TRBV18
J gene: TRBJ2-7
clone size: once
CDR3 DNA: TGTGCCAGCTCACCACCAAGGGGGCTCGACGAGCAGTACTTC
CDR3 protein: CASSPPRGLDEQYF

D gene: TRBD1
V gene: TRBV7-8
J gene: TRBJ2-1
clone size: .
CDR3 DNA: TGTGCCAGCAGCTTAATCGAGACAGGGGGATCCTACAATGAGCAGTTCTTC
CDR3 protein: CASSLIETGGSYNEQFF

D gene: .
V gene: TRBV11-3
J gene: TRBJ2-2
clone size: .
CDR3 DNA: TGTGCCAGCAGCTTCGTGGCCGCCGGGGAGCTGTTTTTT
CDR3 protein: CASSFVAAGELFF

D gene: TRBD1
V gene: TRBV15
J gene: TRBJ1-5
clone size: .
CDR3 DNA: TGTGCCACCAGCAAACAGGGGGTCAATCAGCCCCAGCATTTT
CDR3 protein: CATSKQGVNQPQHF

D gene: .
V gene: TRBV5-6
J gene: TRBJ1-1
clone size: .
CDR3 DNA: TGTGCCAGCAGCTTGGTACGGGAGAGAATTGAAGCTTTCTTT
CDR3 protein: CASSLVRERIEAFF

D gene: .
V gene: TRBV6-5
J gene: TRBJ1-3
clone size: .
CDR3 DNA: TGTGCCAGCAGGCTGGGTCTCGGAGACACCATATATTTT
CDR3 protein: CASRLGLGDTIYF

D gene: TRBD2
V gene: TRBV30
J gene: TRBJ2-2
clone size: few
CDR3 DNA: TGTGCCTGGAGTGTCCTAGCGGGGGGCCACACCGGGGAGCTGTTTTTT
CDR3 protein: CAWSVLAGGHTGELFF

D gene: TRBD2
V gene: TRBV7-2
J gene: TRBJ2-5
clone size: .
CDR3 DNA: TGTGCCAGCAGCTCCGGGAATAGCGGGGTCCCTGAGACCCAGTACTTC
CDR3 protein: CASSSGNSGVPETQYF

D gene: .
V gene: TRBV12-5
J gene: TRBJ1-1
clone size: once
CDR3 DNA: TGTGCTAGTGGTTTGGAGAGTCTTGAAGCTTTCTTT
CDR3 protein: CASGLESLEAFF

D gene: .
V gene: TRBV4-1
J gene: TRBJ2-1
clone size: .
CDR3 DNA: TGCGAAGCTTGGTTTCCGGCCTACAATGAGCAGTTCTTC
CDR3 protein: CEAWFPAYNEQFF

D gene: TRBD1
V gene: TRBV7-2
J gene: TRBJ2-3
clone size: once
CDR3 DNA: TGTGCCAGCAGCTTAGGACAGGGGGCAATAGATACGCAGTATTTT
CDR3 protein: CASSLGQGAIDTQYF

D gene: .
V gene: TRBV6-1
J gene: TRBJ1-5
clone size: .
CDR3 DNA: TGTGCCAGCAGCTACAGTAGCAATCAGCCCCAGCATTTT
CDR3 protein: CASSYSSNQPQHF

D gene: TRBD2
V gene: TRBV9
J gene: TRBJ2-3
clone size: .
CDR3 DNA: TGTGCCAGCAGTGAATACATAGCGGGGGGGCCCTCAGATACGCAGTATTTT
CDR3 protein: CASSEYIAGGPSDTQYF

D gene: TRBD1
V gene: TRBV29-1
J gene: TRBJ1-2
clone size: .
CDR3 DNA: TGCAGCGCGGACAGGGACTATGGCTACACCTTC
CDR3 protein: CSADRDYGYTF

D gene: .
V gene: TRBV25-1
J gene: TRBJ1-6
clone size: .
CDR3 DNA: TGTGCCAGCAGTTCCTCCGCGGGGGGGAATTCACCCCTCCACTTT
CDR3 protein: CASSSSAGGNSPLHF

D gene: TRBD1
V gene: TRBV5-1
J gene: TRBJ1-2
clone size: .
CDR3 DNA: TGCGCCAGCAGCTTGGATTTCCGGGACAGCTATGGCTACACCTTC
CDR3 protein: CASSLDFRDSYGYTF

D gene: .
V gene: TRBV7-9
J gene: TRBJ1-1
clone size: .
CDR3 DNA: TGTGCCAGCAGCCCCCGCCAGGATATGAACACTGAAGCTTTCTTT
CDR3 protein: CASSPRQDMNTEAFF

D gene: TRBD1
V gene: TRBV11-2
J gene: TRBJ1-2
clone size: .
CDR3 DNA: TGTGCCAGCAGCCCGGGGACAGTCAACGACTATGGCTACACCTTC
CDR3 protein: CASSPGTVNDYGYTF

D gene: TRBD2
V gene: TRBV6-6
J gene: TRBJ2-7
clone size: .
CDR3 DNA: TGTGCCAGCAGTTCGCCCCAGCGGGGGGGCTACGAGCAGTACTTC
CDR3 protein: CASSSPQRGGYEQYF

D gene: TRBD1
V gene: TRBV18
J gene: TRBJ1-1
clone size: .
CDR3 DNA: TGTGCCAGCTCACGCGAGACAGGGATCTCTGAAGCTTTCTTT
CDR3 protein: CASSRETGISEAFF

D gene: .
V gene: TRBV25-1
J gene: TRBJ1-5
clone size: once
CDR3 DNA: TGTGCCAGCAGTGCGGGTAGCAATCAGCCCCAGCATTTT
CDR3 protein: CASSAGSNQPQHF

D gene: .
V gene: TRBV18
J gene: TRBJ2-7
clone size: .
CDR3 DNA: TGTGCCAGCTCACCAATCCTTGGACAGTCCTACGAGCAGTACTTC
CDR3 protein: CASSPILGQSYEQYF

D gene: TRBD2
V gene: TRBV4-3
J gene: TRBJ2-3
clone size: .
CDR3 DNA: TGCGCCAGCAGCCCTCGAGGACTAGCGACTAGCACAGATACGCAGTATTTT
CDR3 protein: CASSPRGLATSTDTQYF

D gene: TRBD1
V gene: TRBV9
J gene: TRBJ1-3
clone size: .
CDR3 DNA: TGTGCCAGCAGCGGAACTCAGGACAGGTCGACCTCTGGAAACACCATATATTTT
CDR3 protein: CASSGTQDRSTSGNTIYF

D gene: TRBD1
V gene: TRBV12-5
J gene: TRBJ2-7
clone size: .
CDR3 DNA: TGTGCTAGTGGTTCAGGACAGGGGGTCTACGAGCAGTACTTC
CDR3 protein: CASGSGQGVYEQYF

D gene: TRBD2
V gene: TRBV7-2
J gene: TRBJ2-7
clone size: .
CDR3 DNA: TGTGCCAGCAGGGGCGGGGGGGCCTACGAGCAGTACTTC
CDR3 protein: CASRGGGAYEQYF

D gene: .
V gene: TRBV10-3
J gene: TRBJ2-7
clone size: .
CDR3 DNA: TGTGCCATCAGAGATACAGGGTACGAGCAGTACTTC
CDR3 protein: CAIRDTGYEQYF

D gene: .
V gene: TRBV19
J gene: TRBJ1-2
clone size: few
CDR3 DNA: TGTGCCAGTAGTTTTACAGGGACTAACTATGGCTACACCTTC
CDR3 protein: CASSFTGTNYGYTF

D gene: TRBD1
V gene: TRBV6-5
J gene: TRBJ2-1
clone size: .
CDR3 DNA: TGTGCCAGCAGTTACTCGGGACAGGGCCTGAGTGAGCAGTTCTTC
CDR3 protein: CASSYSGQGLSEQFF

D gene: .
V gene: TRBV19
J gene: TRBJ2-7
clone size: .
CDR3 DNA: TGTGCCAGTAGTGTACAGGGTGTGGATTTTTACGAGCAGTACTTC
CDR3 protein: CASSVQGVDFYEQYF

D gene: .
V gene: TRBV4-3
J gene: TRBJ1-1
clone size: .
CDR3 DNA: TGCGCCAGCAGCCAAGATAGGGGCATCGTTGGGGCTTTCTTT
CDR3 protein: CASSQDRGIVGAFF

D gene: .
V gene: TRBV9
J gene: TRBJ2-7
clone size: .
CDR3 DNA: TGTGCCAGCAGCGTAGGGACAGTAACCTACGAGCAGTACTTC
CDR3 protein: CASSVGTVTYEQYF

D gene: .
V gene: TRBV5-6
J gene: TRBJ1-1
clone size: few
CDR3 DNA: TGTGCCAGCACCTCGGGAGGGAACACTGAAGCTTTCTTT
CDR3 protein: CASTSGGNTEAFF

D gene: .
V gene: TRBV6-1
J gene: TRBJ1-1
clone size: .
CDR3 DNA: TGTGCCAGCAGTGAAGTAATCAGGGTCACTGAAGCTTTCTTT
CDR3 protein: CASSEVIRVTEAFF

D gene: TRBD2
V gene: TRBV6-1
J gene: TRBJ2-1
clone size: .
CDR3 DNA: TGTGCCAGCAGGGAAGCGGGGGGGCCTTACAATGAGCAGTTCTTC
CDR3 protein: CASREAGGPYNEQFF

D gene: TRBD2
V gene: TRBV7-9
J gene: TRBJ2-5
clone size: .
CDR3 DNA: TGTGCCAGCAGCCCGGGACTAGCGGGGCTGGAGACCCAGTACTTC
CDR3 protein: CASSPGLAGLETQYF

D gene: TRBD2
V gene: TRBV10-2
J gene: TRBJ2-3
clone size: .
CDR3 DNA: TGCGCCAGCTTTGCGGCAGGCCTAGCGGGGACAGATACGCAGTATTTT
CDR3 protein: CASFAAGLAGTDTQYF

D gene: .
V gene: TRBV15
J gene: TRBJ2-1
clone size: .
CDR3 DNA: TGTGCCACCAGCAGAGCAGGGTATAGCTCCTACAATGAGCAGTTCTTC
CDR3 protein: CATSRAGYSSYNEQFF

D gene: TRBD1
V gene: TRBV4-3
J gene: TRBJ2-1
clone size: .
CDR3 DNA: TGCGCCAGCAGCCAAGTGGACAGGGTTTACAATGAGCAGTTCTTC
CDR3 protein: CASSQVDRVYNEQFF

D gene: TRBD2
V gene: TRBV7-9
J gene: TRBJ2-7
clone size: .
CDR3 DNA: TGTGCCAGCAGCTCGGGGGGAGCGACCTACGAGCAGTACTTC
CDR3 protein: CASSSGGATYEQYF

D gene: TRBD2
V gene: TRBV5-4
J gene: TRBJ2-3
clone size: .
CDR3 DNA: TGTGCCAGCAGCTTGCGATTTGCGGGGGGAAGCACAGATACGCAGTATTTT
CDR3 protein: CASSLRFAGGSTDTQYF

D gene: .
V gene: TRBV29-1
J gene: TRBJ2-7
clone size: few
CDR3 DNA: TGCAGCGTTCCTGGGCCTGCCTACGAGCAGTACTTC
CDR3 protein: CSVPGPAYEQYF

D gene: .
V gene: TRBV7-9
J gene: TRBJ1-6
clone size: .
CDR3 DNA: TGTGCCAGCAGCTTAGCGCCGTACACAGGGTCGGTATCACCCCTCCACTTT
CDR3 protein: CASSLAPYTGSVSPLHF

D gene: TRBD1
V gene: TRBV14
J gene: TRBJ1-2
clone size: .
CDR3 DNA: TGTGCCAGCAGCCTACGGACAGGGGACGGCTACACCTTC
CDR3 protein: CASSLRTGDGYTF

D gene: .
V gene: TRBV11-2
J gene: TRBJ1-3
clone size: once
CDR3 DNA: TGTGCCAGCAGCCCTGCGGGGGCTGGAAACACCATATATTTT
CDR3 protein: CASSPAGAGNTIYF

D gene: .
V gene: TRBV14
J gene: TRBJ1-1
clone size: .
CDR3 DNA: TGTGCCAGCAGCCAACTTACAGGGTGGGGCACTGAAGCTTTCTTT
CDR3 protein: CASSQLTGWGTEAFF

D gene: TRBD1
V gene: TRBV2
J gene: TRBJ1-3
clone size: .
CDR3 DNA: TGTGCCAGCACTAAAACCGGGACAGGATCTGGAAACACCATATATTTT
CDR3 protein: CASTKTGTGSGNTIYF

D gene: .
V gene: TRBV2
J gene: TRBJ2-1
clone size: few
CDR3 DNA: TGTGCCAGCAGTTTTACAGGGAGCGAGCAGTTCTTC
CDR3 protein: CASSFTGSEQFF

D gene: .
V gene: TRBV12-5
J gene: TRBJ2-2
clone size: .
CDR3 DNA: TGTGCTAGTGGTTTGGACGTCCGGACCGGGGAGCTGTTTTTT
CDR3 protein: CASGLDVRTGELFF